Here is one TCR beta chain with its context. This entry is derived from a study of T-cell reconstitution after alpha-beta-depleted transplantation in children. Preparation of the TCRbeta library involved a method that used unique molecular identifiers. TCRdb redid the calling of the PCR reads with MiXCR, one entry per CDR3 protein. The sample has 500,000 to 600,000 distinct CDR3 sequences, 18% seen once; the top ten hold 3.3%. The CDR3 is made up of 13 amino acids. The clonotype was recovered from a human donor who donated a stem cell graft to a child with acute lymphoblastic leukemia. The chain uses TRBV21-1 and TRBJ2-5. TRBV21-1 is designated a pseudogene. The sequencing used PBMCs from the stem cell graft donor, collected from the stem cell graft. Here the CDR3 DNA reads TGTGCCAGCAGCAAATCGGACCAAGAGACCCAGTACTTC. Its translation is CASSKSDQETQYF.